The source of this TCR beta chain is a study of PD-L1 blockade in urothelial cancer. Study-wide results and caveats: Tumor-linked clones in blood grew more by 3 weeks in durable-benefit patients.

Some clones are missing from TCRdb's copy, which holds only in-frame ones; the method was immunoSEQ multiplex PCR. The sample has tens of thousands of clones; around 34% are singletons. Concerning this clone: The antigen is undetermined.

Germline loops: CDR1 LGHNT, CDR2 FRNRAP. This CDR3 has 15 residues. Trimming cost V 5 bases and J 1 base; bases outside gene matches: 6. The chain combines TRBV12-5 with TRBJ2-5, with 8 positions matching TRBD1. The receptor was derived from a man aged 60-69 years with urothelial cancer. The specimen was tumor tissue, collected before atezolizumab (anti-PD-L1) treatment. The chain's CDR3 is CASGPRDRSQETQYF. CDR3 DNA: TGTGCTAGTGGTCCTCGGGACAGGTCCCAAGAGACCCAGTACTTC.